Listed below are T cell receptor beta chains from one sample, sequenced in a study of blood T cell repertoires in COVID-19. TCRdb's copy holds only in-frame clones and misses some; the assay was immunoSEQ multiplex PCR. This table holds under 200,000 clones, more than 70% found once. Sequenced input: PBMCs or T cells enriched from blood (not recorded which). The receptors here all came from a young woman who had recovered from COVID-19. The CDR3 runs from the conserved cysteine through the conserved F or W. A D gene is named only where the DNA matches it firmly. Some rows mark clone size as missing; the rest say once, few, many or name a class of expanded clone.

d_call: NA
clone_size: NA
cdr3_length: 11
j_call: TRBJ2-5
v_call: TRBV2
cdr3_aa: CASSERETQYF
cdr3_nt: TGTGCCAGCAGTGAACGTGAGACCCAGTACTTC

d_call: NA
clone_size: few
cdr3_length: 12
j_call: TRBJ1-5
v_call: TRBV7-9
cdr3_aa: CASSFPEGPQHF
cdr3_nt: TGTGCCAGCAGCTTCCCCGAGGGGCCCCAGCATTTT

d_call: NA
clone_size: NA
cdr3_length: 14
j_call: TRBJ1-2
v_call: TRBV29-1
cdr3_aa: CSAPHPGLTYGYTF
cdr3_nt: TGCAGCGCACCCCACCCAGGACTTACCTATGGCTACACCTTC

d_call: NA
clone_size: NA
cdr3_length: 13
j_call: TRBJ1-2
v_call: TRBV29-1
cdr3_aa: CSVENPGSYGYTF
cdr3_nt: TGCAGCGTTGAAAATCCGGGGTCTTATGGCTACACCTTC

d_call: NA
clone_size: once
cdr3_length: 14
j_call: TRBJ1-2
v_call: TRBV5-6
cdr3_aa: CASSLDRASYGYTF
cdr3_nt: TGTGCCAGCAGCTTGGACAGGGCAAGCTATGGCTACACCTTC

d_call: NA
clone_size: NA
cdr3_length: 13
j_call: TRBJ1-1
v_call: TRBV12-5
cdr3_aa: CASGTTTDIQAFF
cdr3_nt: TGTGCTAGTGGGACCACGACCGACATACAAGCTTTCTTT

d_call: TRBD1
clone_size: few
cdr3_length: 15
j_call: TRBJ2-3
v_call: TRBV12-5
cdr3_aa: CASGFGDRGTDTQYF
cdr3_nt: TGTGCTAGTGGTTTCGGGGACAGGGGAACAGATACGCAGTATTTT

d_call: TRBD2
clone_size: once
cdr3_length: 16
j_call: TRBJ2-5
v_call: TRBV30
cdr3_aa: CARGPGASGGAGTQYF
cdr3_nt: TGTGCCCGAGGGCCGGGGGCTAGCGGGGGGGCAGGGACCCAGTACTTC

d_call: NA
clone_size: NA
cdr3_length: 16
j_call: TRBJ1-2
v_call: TRBV5-1
cdr3_aa: CASKGIDGELNYGYTF
cdr3_nt: TGCGCCAGCAAGGGGATAGACGGAGAATTAAACTATGGCTACACCTTC

d_call: NA
clone_size: NA
cdr3_length: 14
j_call: TRBJ2-5
v_call: TRBV5-1
cdr3_aa: CASSLVGSWETQYF
cdr3_nt: TGCGCCAGCAGCTTGGTTGGGAGTTGGGAGACCCAGTACTTC

d_call: TRBD1
clone_size: many
cdr3_length: 13
j_call: TRBJ1-2
v_call: TRBV19
cdr3_aa: CASTGTGFYGYTF
cdr3_nt: TGTGCCAGTACCGGGACAGGGTTCTATGGCTACACCTTC

d_call: NA
clone_size: NA
cdr3_length: 15
j_call: TRBJ2-3
v_call: TRBV18
cdr3_aa: CASSPTYQATDTQYF
cdr3_nt: TGTGCCAGCTCACCAACTTACCAGGCCACAGATACGCAGTATTTT

d_call: TRBD2
clone_size: NA
cdr3_length: 16
j_call: TRBJ2-1
v_call: TRBV4-2
cdr3_aa: CASSQDTSGSYNEQFF
cdr3_nt: TGTGCCAGCAGCCAAGATACTAGCGGATCCTACAATGAGCAGTTCTTC

d_call: NA
clone_size: NA
cdr3_length: 15
j_call: TRBJ1-3
v_call: TRBV7-2
cdr3_aa: CASSFGRGSGNTIYF
cdr3_nt: TGTGCCAGCAGCTTCGGACGGGGCTCTGGAAACACCATATATTTT

d_call: TRBD2
clone_size: NA
cdr3_length: 15
j_call: TRBJ2-5
v_call: TRBV3-1/TRBV3-2
cdr3_aa: CASSQEREGQETQYF
cdr3_nt: TGTGCCAGCAGCCAAGAGAGGGAGGGCCAAGAGACCCAGTACTTC

d_call: TRBD1
clone_size: NA
cdr3_length: 16
j_call: TRBJ1-4
v_call: TRBV9
cdr3_aa: CASSVGTGVANEKLFF
cdr3_nt: TGTGCCAGCAGCGTAGGGACAGGGGTAGCTAATGAAAAACTGTTTTTT

d_call: NA
clone_size: NA
cdr3_length: 17
j_call: TRBJ1-6
v_call: TRBV7-8
cdr3_aa: CASSPKSRGSHNSPLHF
cdr3_nt: TGTGCCAGCAGCCCGAAATCTAGGGGGTCGCATAATTCACCCCTCCACTTT

d_call: TRBD2
clone_size: NA
cdr3_length: 16
j_call: TRBJ2-2
v_call: TRBV11-3
cdr3_aa: CASRSLGSGGTGELFF
cdr3_nt: TGTGCCAGCCGATCCTTAGGTAGCGGGGGCACCGGGGAGCTGTTTTTT

d_call: TRBD1
clone_size: NA
cdr3_length: 15
j_call: TRBJ1-1
v_call: TRBV19
cdr3_aa: CASIAGTGGLTEAFF
cdr3_nt: TGTGCCAGTATTGCCGGGACAGGGGGCCTAACTGAAGCTTTCTTT

d_call: NA
clone_size: NA
cdr3_length: 15
j_call: TRBJ1-2
v_call: TRBV28
cdr3_aa: CASRQQGRSSYGYTF
cdr3_nt: TGTGCCAGCAGGCAACAGGGTAGAAGTAGCTATGGCTACACCTTC

d_call: NA
clone_size: NA
cdr3_length: 16
j_call: TRBJ1-6
v_call: TRBV18
cdr3_aa: CASSPPGGTGNSPLHF
cdr3_nt: TGTGCCAGCTCACCACCGGGGGGGACGGGGAATTCACCCCTCCACTTT

d_call: NA
clone_size: NA
cdr3_length: 14
j_call: TRBJ1-6
v_call: TRBV6-1
cdr3_aa: CASSEEIGVSPLHF
cdr3_nt: TGTGCCAGCAGTGAAGAAATCGGGGTTTCACCCCTCCACTTT

d_call: NA
clone_size: NA
cdr3_length: 14
j_call: TRBJ2-7
v_call: TRBV6-5
cdr3_aa: CASSPGTLLDEQYF
cdr3_nt: TGTGCCAGCAGCCCCGGGACACTCTTGGACGAGCAGTACTTC

d_call: TRBD1
clone_size: NA
cdr3_length: 18
j_call: TRBJ1-6
v_call: TRBV15
cdr3_aa: CATVLVQGAPRYNSPLHF
cdr3_nt: TGTGCCACCGTCTTAGTCCAGGGGGCGCCGCGCTATAATTCACCCCTCCACTTT

d_call: TRBD1
clone_size: NA
cdr3_length: 13
j_call: TRBJ1-2
v_call: TRBV25-1
cdr3_aa: CASSRGANYGYTF
cdr3_nt: TGTGCCAGCTCCAGGGGGGCTAACTATGGCTACACCTTC

d_call: TRBD2
clone_size: NA
cdr3_length: 15
j_call: TRBJ2-2
v_call: TRBV4-2
cdr3_aa: CASSQTSGGSGELFF
cdr3_nt: TGTGCCAGCAGCCAGACTAGCGGGGGGAGTGGGGAGCTGTTTTTT